These 29 T cell receptor beta chains were all obtained from the same sample, sequenced in a study of blood T cell repertoires in COVID-19. Sequencing used immunoSEQ multiplex PCR; TCRdb keeps in-frame clones, though not all of them. The sample shows 200,000 to 250,000 clones, roughly 81% of them seen only once. The sample comprised peripheral blood. These receptors were taken from a woman aged 80 or over with COVID-19, enrolled during active disease.

J is TRBJ2-3 and V is TRBV4-2, with 11 bases matching TRBD1. V lost 4 bases to trimming and J lost 3 bases; unmatched junction nucleotides: 9. This CDR3 spans 17 amino acids. Germline values: CDR1 LGHNA, CDR2 YNFKEQ. The CDR3 DNA is TGTGCCAGCAGCCCCCGAGGACAGGGGGCAAAGACAGATACGCAGTATTTT. It translates to CASSPRGQGAKTDTQYF.

This clone was recorded only once. This chain links TRBV4-1 with TRBJ1-1, with a tentative D call TRBD1 (5 bases). The V gene lost 2 bases and the J gene lost 5 bases, with 18 bases spanning the gap. The CDR3 runs 16 residues. Per the germline V gene, CDR1 is MGHRA and CDR2 is YSYEKL. CDR3 protein: CASSQSQVSGGTEAFF. The CDR3 region has the DNA TGCGCCAGCAGCCAATCACAGGTGTCCGGAGGGACTGAAGCTTTCTTT.

This clone came up once. J is TRBJ2-7 and V is TRBV18; 13 nucleotides line up with TRBD2. The V segment lost 5 bases and the J segment 2 bases; nucleotides outside the gene matches: 6. Per the germline V gene, CDR1 is KGHSH and CDR2 is LQKENI. CDR3 length equals 16 residues. Written as DNA, the CDR3 is TGTGCCAGCTCAACCGGGACTAGCGGGAAACCCTACGAGCAGTACTTC. This encodes CASSTGTSGKPYEQYF. The full variable domain, with the rest looked up from reference TRBV18 and TRBJ2-7, is NAGVMQNPRHLVRRRGQEARLRCSPMKGHSHVYWYRQLPEEGLKFMVYLQKENIIDESGMPKERFSAEFPKEGPSILRIQQVVRGDSAAYFCASSTGTSGKPYEQYFGPGTRLTVT.

J is TRBJ2-3 and V is TRBV18; D is unresolved. V was cut by 0 bases and J by 3 bases, with 10 bases left in between. From germline, CDR1 is KGHSH and CDR2 LQKENI. CDR3 size: 15 residues. This CDR3 reads CASSPPISATDTQYF. The CDR3, as DNA: TGTGCCAGCTCACCACCGATAAGTGCGACAGATACGCAGTATTTT.

Details on this clone: The same CDR3 also results from other DNA sequences found in this sample. The V call is TRBV7-9, the J call TRBJ1-2, with TRBD1 as a possible D gene (5 bases). This CDR3 has 13 residues. Germline assignment: CDR1 SEHNR and CDR2 FQNEAQ (reference sequence). The V end was cut by 5 bases, the J end by 5 bases, with 12 bases between. As DNA, the CDR3 is TGTGCCAGCAGCCTTGACAGCGTGTATGGCTACACCTTC. Protein: CASSLDSVYGYTF.

V is TRBV28 and J is TRBJ2-7, with D tentatively TRBD2 (6 bases). CDR3 length equals 17 residues. Germline V CDR1 and CDR2: MDHEN, SYDVKM. Trimming stripped 6 bases from V and 2 bases from J, with 23 bases between. The CDR3 loop reads CASSPWVGRGQAYEQYF. CDR3 coding DNA: TGTGCCAGCAGCCCTTGGGTTGGGCGGGGCCAGGCCTACGAGCAGTACTTC.

V and J are TRBV6-5 and TRBJ1-2; possibly TRBD1 for D (5 bases). The length of the CDR3 is 14 residues. Looked up from germline, CDR1 is MNHEY and CDR2 is SVGAGI. V lost 5 bases and J lost 4, with 14 bases in between. The CDR3 region is CASSTLDSPYGYTF. DNA for the CDR3: TGTGCCAGCAGTACCCTTGACAGTCCCTATGGCTACACCTTC.

The chain has TRBV11-1 and TRBJ1-3; D is ambiguous. This CDR3 is built from 15 residues. From germline, CDR1 is SGHAT and CDR2 FQDESV (reference sequence). V lost 5 bases to trimming and J lost 0 bases, with 11 bases between them. CDR3 in DNA: TGTGCCAGCAGCCAACAGTCTTTCTCTGGAAACACCATATATTTT. It codes for CASSQQSFSGNTIYF.

The chain carries TRBV5-8 and TRBJ1-1; 8 nucleotides agree with TRBD1. The CDR3 loop spans 15 amino acids. Germline CDR1 reads SGHTS; CDR2 reads YDEGEE. Germline trimming cut 5 bases from V and 4 bases from J; bases unmatched to any gene: 10. CDR3 protein: CASSPFRGLSTEAFF. CDR3 DNA: TGTGCCAGCAGTCCATTCAGGGGGCTAAGCACTGAAGCTTTCTTT.

The chain has TRBV18 and TRBJ1-5, with 8 nucleotides matching TRBD1. The V gene end was trimmed by 3 bases and the J gene end by 7 bases; junction bases not matched to a gene: 5. Germline assignment: CDR1 KGHSH and CDR2 LQKENI. The CDR3 covers 14 residues. The CDR3, as DNA: TGTGCCAGCTCACCCGACAGGGGATACCAGCCCCAGCATTTT. Its protein product is CASSPDRGYQPQHF.

The chain combines TRBV7-6 with TRBJ2-3, with 14 bases fitting TRBD2. V lost 5 bases to trimming and J lost 3 bases; unmatched junction nucleotides: 7. Germline V gene data show CDR1 as SGHVS and CDR2 as FNYEAQ. The CDR3 contains 17 residues. The DNA for the CDR3 is TGTGCCAGCAGCCCCCGACTAGCGGGAGGGCCAACAGATACGCAGTATTTT. Protein product: CASSPRLAGGPTDTQYF.

The genes are TRBV6-1 and TRBJ1-2; 11 nucleotides align to TRBD1. Germline CDR1 is MNHNS and CDR2 is SASEGT. The CDR3 is 16 amino acids. Germline trimming cut 7 bases from V and 5 bases from J; bases unmatched to any gene: 12. CDR3 residues: CASNDMTGDRGYGYTF. The DNA for the CDR3 is TGTGCCAGCAATGATATGACAGGGGACAGGGGGTATGGCTACACCTTC.

The chain carries TRBV5-1 and TRBJ1-1, with D hard to call. V was shortened by 7 bases and J by 0 bases, with 10 bases between the two germline ends. The CDR3 covers 13 residues. Germline loops: CDR1 SGHRS, CDR2 YFSETQ. The DNA of the CDR3 is TGCGCCAGCTCTAAGACACTGAACACTGAAGCTTTCTTT. This encodes CASSKTLNTEAFF.

In its sample, this clone was seen a few times. This rearrangement joins TRBV4-2 to TRBJ1-1; a possible D gene is TRBD1 (6 bases). Germline CDR1 and CDR2: LGHNA and YNFKEQ. The CDR3 contains 15 residues. Trimming pared 0 bases from V and 5 bases from J, leaving 13 bases between. Written as DNA, the CDR3 is TGTGCCAGCAGCCAAGAACCCACAGGGAAGACTGAAGCTTTCTTT. Its translation: CASSQEPTGKTEAFF.

V usage is TRBV28 and J usage is TRBJ1-2, with 7 positions matching TRBD1. Germline V lookup: CDR1 MDHEN, CDR2 SYDVKM. CDR3 length: 14 amino acids. The V and J ends lost 6 bases and 6 bases, in that order; junction bases with no gene match: 10. The DNA for the CDR3 is TGTGCCAGCAGCCAGACAGGGCGTTGGAATGGCTACACCTTC. This sequence encodes CASSQTGRWNGYTF.

The chain has TRBV2 and TRBJ1-1; 7 bases are a match to TRBD1. In germline, CDR1 is SNHLY, CDR2 FYNNEI. The CDR3 is made up of 13 amino acids. The ends lost 8 bases at V and 0 bases at J; junction bases unmatched: 3. The CDR3 is CASGGQMNTEAFF. DNA of the CDR3: TGTGCCAGCGGGGGACAGATGAACACTGAAGCTTTCTTT.

The V call is TRBV7-2, the J call TRBJ2-7, with D possibly matching TRBD2 (5 bases). V shed 5 bases and J shed 2 bases, with 16 bases lying between them. The length of the CDR3 is 15 residues. Germline loops: CDR1 SGHTA, CDR2 FQGNSA. CDR3 bases: TGTGCCAGCAGCCCCCCCGGGATTAAAACCTACGAGCAGTACTTC. Encoded protein: CASSPPGIKTYEQYF.

The chain recombines TRBV7-9 with TRBJ2-3; 8 bases fit TRBD2. The germline V gene encodes CDR1 SEHNR and CDR2 FQNEAQ (reference sequence). The CDR3 totals 13 residues. J gave up 3 bases and V 5 bases, and 1 base lay outside the gene matches. The CDR3 sequence: CASSASGTDTQYF. Here the CDR3 DNA reads TGTGCCAGCAGCGCTAGCGGGACAGATACGCAGTATTTT.

This chain joins TRBV7-9 and TRBJ1-2; D possibly corresponds to TRBD1 (5 bases). Germline assignment: CDR1 SEHNR and CDR2 FQNEAQ (reference sequence). CDR3 length equals 16 residues. V was pared by 5 bases and J by 4 bases, with 20 bases between. CDR3 loop: CASSLIRGGPSYGYTF. In nucleotides, the CDR3 is TGTGCCAGCAGCCTGATTCGGGGGGGACCGAGCTATGGCTACACCTTC. Complete variable domain (other parts from reference TRBV7-9 and TRBJ1-2): DTGVSQNPRHKITKRGQNVTFRCDPISEHNRLYWYRQTLGQGPEFLTYFQNEAQLEKSRLLSDRFSAERPKGSFSTLEIQRTEQGDSAMYLCASSLIRGGPSYGYTFGSGTRLTVV.

This clone has a handful of counts. The V gene is TRBV2, the J gene TRBJ1-5; D gene uncertain. The CDR3 has 13 residues. The germline gives CDR1 SNHLY, CDR2 FYNNEI. Trimming pared 5 bases from V and 5 bases from J, leaving 10 bases between. In nucleotides, the CDR3 is TGTGCCAGCAGTCTGAGGGCGGATCAGCCCCAGCATTTT. Encoded protein: CASSLRADQPQHF. Looking up the rest from reference TRBV2 and TRBJ1-5 gives the full variable domain: EPEVTQTPSHQVTQMGQEVILRCVPISNHLYFYWYRQILGQKVEFLVSFYNNEISEKSEIFDDQFSVERPDGSNFTLKIRSTKLEDSAMYFCASSLRADQPQHFGDGTRLSIL.

Details on this clone: This sample also contains other DNA sequences that code for the same CDR3. This chain connects TRBV28 to TRBJ1-2; the D is unclear. CDR3 size: 13 residues. The V end was cut by 5 bases, the J end by 2 bases, with 9 bases between. The germline V gene encodes CDR1 MDHEN and CDR2 SYDVKM. DNA of the CDR3: TGTGCCAGCAGTCTAACGGAGAACTATGGCTACACCTTC. This codes for CASSLTENYGYTF.

CDR3 coding DNA: TGTGCCAGCAGCACAGGACAGCGAAAAGTCCTTAACTATGGCTACACCTTC. It translates to CASSTGQRKVLNYGYTF. The chain joins TRBV7-2 to TRBJ1-2; D might be TRBD1 (6 bases). The length of the CDR3 is 17 residues. Germline CDR1 is SGHTA and CDR2 is FQGNSA. Between the trimmed V and J ends, which lost 5 bases and 1 base, there was a span of 20 bases.

The V call is TRBV5-1, the J call TRBJ2-2; D is undetermined. Germline V lookup: CDR1 SGHRS, CDR2 YFSETQ. V shed 0 bases and J shed 7 bases, with 7 bases lying between them. The CDR3 covers 13 residues. CDR3 bases: TGCGCCAGCAGCTTGGGCTCCAGCGGGGAGCTGTTTTTT. The encoded protein is CASSLGSSGELFF.

This clone was counted a single time. The chain has TRBV3-1 (or the pseudogene TRBV3-2) and TRBJ1-1; tentative D call: TRBD1 (6 bases). The CDR3 contains 16 residues. Looked up from germline, CDR1 is LGHDT and CDR2 is YNNKEL (reference sequence). The V gene lost 3 bases and the J gene lost 2 bases, with 16 bases spanning the gap. The CDR3 is CASSQPRTDFNTEAFF. CDR3 DNA sequence: TGTGCCAGCAGCCAGCCACGGACAGACTTTAACACTGAAGCTTTCTTT.

V usage is TRBV28 and J usage is TRBJ2-7; 7 positions match TRBD1. The CDR3 is 15 residues long. V dropped 6 bases and J dropped 5; count of bases not matched to a gene: 13. Germline CDR1 reads MDHEN; CDR2 reads SYDVKM. The CDR3 sequence: CASSRFGTVSDEQYF. Written as DNA, the CDR3 is TGTGCCAGCAGCCGATTCGGGACAGTGTCGGACGAGCAGTACTTC.

This sequence joins TRBV7-2 and TRBJ2-1; 10 nucleotides align to TRBD2. Germline CDR1 is SGHTA and CDR2 is FQGNSA. The V and J ends lost 5 bases and 10 bases, in that order; junction bases with no gene match: 11. This CDR3 spans 15 amino acids. The CDR3 sequence: CASSPRAGGPGEQFF. The DNA for the CDR3 is TGTGCCAGCAGCCCACGAGCGGGAGGGCCAGGGGAGCAGTTCTTC.

The chain employs TRBV19 and TRBJ1-6; tentative D call: TRBD1 (5 bases). V was pared by 3 bases and J by 7 bases, with 13 bases between. The CDR3 is 15 residues long. CDR1 LNHDA and CDR2 SQIVND come from the germline V gene (reference sequence). CDR3 sequence (DNA): TGTGCCAGTAGTATTGGGGCAGCACAAAATTCACCCCTCCACTTT. This gives the protein CASSIGAAQNSPLHF.

The chain employs TRBV19 and TRBJ2-3; D possibly corresponds to TRBD1 (5 bases). Germline V CDR1 and CDR2: LNHDA, SQIVND (reference sequence). The germline V and J ends were trimmed by 8 bases and 4 bases, with 13 bases remaining between them. The CDR3 is made up of 13 amino acids. CDR3 loop: CASSLGAADTQYF. CDR3 sequence (DNA): TGTGCCAGTTCATTAGGGGCCGCAGATACGCAGTATTTT.

The rearrangement joins TRBV25-1 to TRBJ2-7, with 12 nucleotides matching TRBD1. V shed 8 bases and J 6 bases; nucleotides not matched to a gene: 11. Germline V gene sequence: CDR1 MGHDK, CDR2 SYGVNS. The CDR3 runs 15 residues. CDR3 sequence (DNA): TGTGCCAGCCGTTTATCCGGGACAGGGGGCGCCGAGCAGTACTTC. It translates to CASRLSGTGGAEQYF.